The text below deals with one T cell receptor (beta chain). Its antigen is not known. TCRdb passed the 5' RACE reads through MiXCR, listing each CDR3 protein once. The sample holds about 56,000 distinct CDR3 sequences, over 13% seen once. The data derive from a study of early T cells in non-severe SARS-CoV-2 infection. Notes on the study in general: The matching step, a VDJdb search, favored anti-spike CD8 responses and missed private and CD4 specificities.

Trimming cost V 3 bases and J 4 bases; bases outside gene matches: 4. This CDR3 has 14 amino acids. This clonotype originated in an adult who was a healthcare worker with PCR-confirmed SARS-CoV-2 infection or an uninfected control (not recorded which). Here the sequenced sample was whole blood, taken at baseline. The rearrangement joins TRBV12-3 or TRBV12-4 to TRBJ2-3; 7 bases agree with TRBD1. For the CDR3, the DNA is TGTGCCAGCAGTTTCCGACAGGGATCAGATACGCAGTATTTT. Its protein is CASSFRQGSDTQYF.